This paragraph reports one TCR beta chain. The source of the PBMCs was approximately 10 ml of fresh peripheral blood. The data originate from a study of T cells in Graves' hyperthyroidism and ophthalmopathy. Regions amplified from RNA transcripts were the TCR beta CDR3 regions. HTBI primers drove first-round RT-PCR of the TCR CDR3. MiXCR was run by TCRdb on the multiplex PCR reads, yielding one entry per CDR3 protein. The sample includes 660,000 or so distinct CDR3 sequences, 20% seen only once; the top ten take under 35%. Germline lookup yields CDR1 GTSNPN and CDR2 SVGIG (reference sequence). The CDR3 length is 16 residues. With 0 bases removed from V and 1 base from J, the gap between germline ends came to 13 bases.

Source material: blood. The chain is built from TRBV30 and TRBJ2-1; tentatively, D is TRBD1 or TRBD2 (6 bases each). This TCR came from a man aged 30 to 45 with Graves' ophthalmopathy. The CDR3 loop is CAWSVITGRSYNEQFF. CDR3 nucleotides: TGTGCCTGGAGTGTAATTACAGGGAGGTCCTACAATGAGCAGTTCTTC.